Included here is one TCR beta chain sequence, with context. The data belong to a study of blood T cell repertoires in COVID-19. In the study overall: Acute-phase and convalescent COVID-19 samples originated in the United States, Italy and Spain. T cells, B-cell-depleted T cells, or PBMCs provided the cDNA or gDNA that served as material.

The CDR3 consists of 14 residues. The trim removed 0 bases at V and 6 bases at J, leaving 4 bases unmatched. Germline lookup yields CDR1 KGHSH and CDR2 LQKENI. Per the original methods: The assay estimated nucleated cells by amplifying reference gene primers. TCRdb keeps only in-frame clones here, not all; method: immunoSEQ multiplex PCR. For V, J and clone size, that table is used; D and trimming come from the DNA. The sample yields fewer than 200,000 clones, around 90% seen once. V usage is TRBV18 and J usage is TRBJ1-2; TRBD1 matches 7 bases. The receptor was isolated from a man between 60 and 75 years old with acute or convalescent COVID-19. The sample comprised peripheral blood. The CDR3 DNA follows: TGTGCCAGCTCACCACCCGACAGGGAGGATGGCTACACCTTC. Amino acids: CASSPPDREDGYTF.